This T cell receptor (beta chain) originates from a study of blood T cell repertoires in COVID-19. Study-wide context: Sites in the United States, Italy and Spain provided acute and convalescent COVID-19 samples. Sources were T cells, B-cell-depleted T cells, or PBMCs; the material itself was cDNA or gDNA.

This clone was seen a handful of times. Trimming cost V 3 bases and J 7 bases, with 7 bases left between them. The germline V gene encodes CDR1 MNHEY and CDR2 SVGEGT. The CDR3 loop spans 12 amino acids. In the authors' methods: Quantification of nucleated cells was approximated via reference gene primer amplification. Sequencing was performed with immunoSEQ multiplex PCR; in TCRdb, only in-frame clones are kept and a portion is missing. The V and J calls and clone size are taken from that table; D and trimming were inferred from the DNA. Among 140,000 or so clones listed, approximately 90% were seen once.

The sequence came from a woman between 55 and 75 years old with active COVID-19. The specimen sequenced was peripheral blood. The J gene is TRBJ1-5, the V gene TRBV6-2 or TRBV6-3; D is ambiguous. CDR3 region: CASSYFPQPQHF. The CDR3 nucleotides are TGTGCCAGCAGTTATTTCCCGCAGCCCCAGCATTTT.